The 8 T cell receptor beta chains below were found in one sample sequenced in a study of cytomegalovirus exposure and HLA in healthy donors. The PCR contained 60 Vbeta and 13 Jbeta primers. Only in-frame clones appear in the TCRdb table, and some are missing; sequencing was by immunoSEQ multiplex PCR. The profile covers more than 110,000 clones, with 70% to 80% appearing a single time and roughly 4% taken by the ten largest. Sequencing was done on a sample of PBMCs. The receptors stem from a man younger than 35 in good health and CMV-seronegative.

The chain links TRBV2 to TRBJ1-5; weak D call: TRBD1 (6 bases). The V and J ends lost 0 bases and 4 bases respectively, with 16 bases between them. Germline CDR1 SNHLY, CDR2 FYNNEI. This CDR3 spans 17 amino acids. The DNA of the CDR3 is TGTGCCAGCAGTGAAGCGTTTGCCGGGGACATAAATCAGCCCCAGCATTTT. Translating it yields CASSEAFAGDINQPQHF.

CDR3 loop: CASSWTGDSYNEQFF. The CDR3 DNA follows: TGTGCCAGCAGTTGGACAGGGGATTCCTACAATGAGCAGTTCTTC. This sequence joins TRBV28 and TRBJ2-1, with 9 bases fitting TRBD1. The CDR3 consists of 15 residues. Trimming removed 4 bases from V and 1 base from J; junction bases left unmatched: 2. Germline CDR1 and CDR2: MDHEN and SYDVKM.

In its sample, this clone was seen a few times. The chain uses TRBV19 and TRBJ2-1, with TRBD1 matching 8 bases. The CDR3 is 13 residues long. Germline CDR1 and CDR2: LNHDA and SQIVND (reference sequence). After removal of 2 bases from V and 8 bases from J, the junction contained 2 bases not matched to a gene. CDR3 sequence: CASSILTGDEQFF. The CDR3 DNA follows: TGTGCCAGTAGTATACTGACAGGGGATGAGCAGTTCTTC.

J is TRBJ2-1 and V is TRBV19, with 8 bases identical to TRBD1. The CDR3 loop spans 16 amino acids. CDR1 and CDR2 from the germline V gene are LNHDA and SQIVND (reference sequence). V shed 6 bases and J 0 bases; nucleotides not matched to a gene: 7. The CDR3 coding sequence is TGTGCCAGTAGCATGACAGGGGCGAGCTCCTACAATGAGCAGTTCTTC. Translating gives CASSMTGASSYNEQFF.

The chain joins TRBV9 to TRBJ1-1; 9 nucleotides agree with TRBD1. This CDR3 spans 19 amino acids. Germline-derived CDR1 and CDR2 are SGDLS and YYNGEE. J was trimmed by 1 base and V by 0 bases; bases with no gene match: 13. CDR3: CASSVARTGVTNSNTEAFF. The CDR3 nucleotides read TGTGCCAGCAGCGTAGCTCGGACAGGGGTTACAAACTCGAACACTGAAGCTTTCTTT.

This clone was observed once. CDR3 loop: CASSTLAPDNEQFF. The CDR3, as DNA: TGTGCCAGCAGCACATTAGCGCCCGACAATGAGCAGTTCTTC. The V and J genes are TRBV5-4 and TRBJ2-1; possible D gene TRBD2, 5 bases. Germline V gene sequence: CDR1 SGHNT, CDR2 YYREEE (reference sequence). Trimming stripped 4 bases from V and 5 bases from J, with 13 bases between. The CDR3 runs 14 residues.

V usage is TRBV30 and J usage is TRBJ2-2; maybe TRBD1 (6 bases). The J call may be mistaken, given a closer DNA end match to TRBJ1-3. Germline assignment: CDR1 GTSNPN and CDR2 SVGIG (reference sequence). CDR3 length equals 14 residues. The CDR3 here is CAWSRGASGNTIYF. CDR3 DNA sequence: TGTGCCTGGAGCCGGGGGGCTTCTGGAAACACCATATATTTT.

The V call is TRBV5-1, the J call TRBJ2-2, with D possibly matching TRBD2 (5 bases). CDR3 size: 14 residues. Germline assignment: CDR1 SGHRS and CDR2 YFSETQ. Trimming took off 0 bases at V and 5 bases at J, with 8 bases between the two ends. The CDR3 region has the DNA TGCGCCAGCAGCTTGGTCAGAGGGACCGGGGAGCTGTTTTTT. This translates into CASSLVRGTGELFF.